This is a list of T cell receptor beta chains from one sample in a study of blood T cell repertoires in COVID-19. Profiling relied on immunoSEQ multiplex PCR, and the TCRdb table lists in-frame clones only, not all of them. This table has 110,000 to 150,000 clones, under 85% appearing once. The sequencing input was PBMCs or T cells enriched from blood (not recorded which). Every receptor here comes from a woman aged 18-30 years who had been exposed to COVID-19. Each CDR3 is given with its conserved first and last residue.

CASIERGATNEKLFF	TRBV2
CASSQMYRGGLACEQYF	TRBV23-1
CASSSPSVSGDLEQFF	TRBV7-2
CASSSWLRNTEAFF	TRBV27
CASSSGQGAYNEQFF	TRBV7-3
CATSRDDSGNNQPQHF	TRBV15
CASYIRATTEAFF	TRBV11-2
CASSQLSTGANTGELFF	TRBV3-1/TRBV3-2
CASSLNPSGRARHYEQYF	TRBV7-6
CASSYSSDSGNTIYF	TRBV6-5
CASSSYLGQSNEKLFF	TRBV5-6
CASSYRTGIEKLFF	TRBV6-2/TRBV6-3
CASSYAAVSTDTQYF	TRBV7-6
CASSRDTGYGYTF	TRBV5-1
CASSLAGPGQPQHF	TRBV7-8
CASVEGRNYGYTF	TRBV28